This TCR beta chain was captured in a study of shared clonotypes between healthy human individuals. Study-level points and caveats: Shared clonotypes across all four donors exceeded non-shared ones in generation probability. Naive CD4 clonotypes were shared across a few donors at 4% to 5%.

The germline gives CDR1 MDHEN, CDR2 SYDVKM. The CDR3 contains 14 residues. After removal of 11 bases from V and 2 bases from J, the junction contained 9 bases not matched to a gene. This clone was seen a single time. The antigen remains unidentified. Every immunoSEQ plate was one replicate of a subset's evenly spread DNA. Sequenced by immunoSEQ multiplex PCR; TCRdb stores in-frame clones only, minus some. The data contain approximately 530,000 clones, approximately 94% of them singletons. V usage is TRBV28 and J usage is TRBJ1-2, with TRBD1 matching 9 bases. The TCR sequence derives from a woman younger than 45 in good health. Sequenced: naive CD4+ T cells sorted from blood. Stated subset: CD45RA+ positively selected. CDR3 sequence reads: CALGWTGVNYGYTF. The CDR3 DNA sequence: TGTGCCCTCGGATGGACAGGGGTGAACTATGGCTACACCTTC.